The sequence of this T cell receptor beta chain was determined in a study of cytomegalovirus exposure and HLA in healthy donors. A note on this clone: Its antigen is not identified.

Primers: 60 Vbeta forward and 13 Jbeta reverse. Repertoires were generated with immunoSEQ multiplex PCR, while TCRdb's copy carries only in-frame clones and drops some. The sample includes 200,000 or so clones, about 81% seen only once; the top ten take 2.5% to 3.5%. Study findings and constraints: More clonal expansion characterized HLA-associated TCR beta chains than equally common others in a later analysis. The study listed some 160 cytomegalovirus-associated TCR beta chains.

This CDR3 has 16 amino acids. Germline V lookup: CDR1 ENHRY, CDR2 SYGVKD. V was clipped by 8 bases and J by 6 bases; unmatched bases: 12. J is TRBJ2-7 and V is TRBV10-3, with 14 positions matching TRBD2. The TCR was taken from a woman in her thirties or forties in good health and CMV-seronegative. The sequenced material came from PBMCs. The CDR3 region is CAIRTGTSGSLREQYF. The CDR3 DNA reads TGTGCCATCCGTACCGGGACTAGCGGGAGTTTACGCGAGCAGTACTTC.